The clone carrying this T cell receptor beta chain turned up a few times. Its cognate antigen is unknown. The data stem from a study of blood T cells in healthy people across ages. Study background: Template switching captured about one barcoded beta molecule per two T cells.

Primed by a sample-barcoded 5' primer and a J-beta primer mix, a second PCR proceeded for about 6 to 11 cycles. TCRdb reprocessed the 5' RACE reads with MiXCR, giving one entry per CDR3 protein. There are over 1,500,000 distinct CDR3 sequences in the sample; approximately 40% occur only once, and more than 20% lies in the top ten. Study results and limitations: In older individuals, TCR beta diversity per million T cells was lower, falling roughly linearly with age.

The CDR3 consists of 15 residues. J gave up 5 bases and V 6 bases, and 9 bases lay outside the gene matches. V usage is TRBV12-3 or TRBV12-4 and J usage is TRBJ2-3; TRBD2 matches 9 bases. Material for sequencing was blood. The receptor's source is a human donor in good health. The CDR3, as DNA: TGTGCCAGCAGCTTACGCGGGGGGGCCGGAGATACGCAGTATTTT. As protein: CASSLRGGAGDTQYF.